This T cell receptor beta chain was identified in a study of blood T cell repertoires in COVID-19. In the original processing: Reference gene primers were amplified, and this amplification served to estimate nucleated cell counts. The method was immunoSEQ multiplex PCR; TCRdb's version includes in-frame clones alone and lacks a portion of them. Clonal size and the V and J genes are those of that table, whereas D and trimming came from the DNA. The table includes about 190,000 clones, 65% to 85% detected once. The sequence came from a man between 60 and 75 years old with active or convalescent COVID-19. Sequencing input: peripheral blood.

CDR3 nucleotide sequence: TGTGCCAGCAGCGTAGTCGCGGGAGGGCTACTCGGGGAGCTGTTTTTT. This codes for CASSVVAGGLLGELFF. The chain joins TRBV9 to TRBJ2-2, with 9 bases that match TRBD2. V dropped 0 bases and J dropped 7; count of bases not matched to a gene: 7. CDR3 length equals 16 residues. Germline-derived CDR1 and CDR2 are SGDLS and YYNGEE.